The 21 T cell receptor beta chains reported below all come from one sample, sequenced in a study of CD8 T cells in Susac syndrome (dated by TCRdb to between 2018 and 2020). To prepare the library, the immunoSEQ multiplex PCR assay was applied. RNA was extracted using the RNeasy kit, and about 0.45 to 1 ug of the RNA was reverse transcribed with random hexamers. The public sequencing data were trimmed at Q25 with fastp and processed into clonotypes with MiXCR by TCRdb, which kept only in-frame beta chains. A single entry per CDR3 protein holds the most common genes and DNA from its merged rows. Counted in this sample were roughly 100,000 distinct CDR3 sequences; roughly 95% of them appeared once. Approximately 0.41% of the sample is in the top ten clones. Sample: CD8+ T cells from PBMCs. The receptors come from a human donor with Susac syndrome.

The chain recombines TRBV25-1 with TRBJ1-1; TRBD1 is a possible D gene (5 bases). The CDR3 runs 12 residues. The V gene lost 4 bases and the J gene lost 10 bases, with 13 bases spanning the gap. CDR1 MGHDK and CDR2 SYGVNS come from the germline V gene. Written as DNA, the CDR3 is TGTGCCAGCAGTGCCTCCCCGGGACCAGCTTTCTTT. This codes for CASSASPGPAFF.

V usage is TRBV12-3 or TRBV12-4 and J usage is TRBJ2-7; 7 nucleotides align to TRBD1. Germline trimming cut 1 base from V and 4 bases from J; bases unmatched to any gene: 7. This CDR3 is built from 15 residues. In nucleotides, the CDR3 is TGTGCCAGCAGTTTAGGTAGGGGGCAAACATACGAGCAGTACTTC. Its protein is CASSLGRGQTYEQYF.

This sequence joins TRBV9 and TRBJ2-3; D is ambiguous. CDR1 SGDLS and CDR2 YYNGEE come from the germline V gene. V was shortened by 3 bases and J by 4 bases, with 12 bases between the two germline ends. The CDR3 consists of 14 residues. CDR3 loop: CASSAAAAADTQYF. The CDR3 DNA reads as TGTGCCAGCAGCGCCGCTGCGGCAGCAGATACGCAGTATTTT.

With regard to this clonotype: A junction end diverges from the germline sequence, so it may reflect a read error. The rearrangement links TRBV20-1 to TRBJ2-5, with 11 bases aligning to TRBD2. The CDR3 consists of 12 residues. Germline loops: CDR1 DFQATT, CDR2 SNEGSKA (reference sequence). CDR3 nucleotides: TGCAGTGCCAGAGGTAGCGGGGGGGCCCAGTACTTC. It yields the protein CSARGSGGAQYF.

This clonotype was recorded only once. The rearrangement joins TRBV5-6 to TRBJ2-5; D ambiguous. Trimming shortened V by 3 bases and J by 9 bases, and 12 bases separated the two germline ends. Per the germline V gene, CDR1 is SGHDT and CDR2 is YYEEEE. The CDR3 is made up of 12 amino acids. The CDR3 loop reads CASSSDPRPQYF. The CDR3 DNA reads TGTGCCAGCAGCTCGGATCCGAGGCCCCAGTACTTC.

The chain recombines TRBV1 with TRBJ1-5. TRBV1 is termed a pseudogene. The CDR3 totals 17 residues. In nucleotides, the CDR3 is TGCACCAGCAGCCAAGAAGGCCCCGGACCCCGAAGTCAGCCCCAGCATTTT. Protein product: CTSSQEGPGPRSQPQHF.

This chain links TRBV12-3 or TRBV12-4 with TRBJ2-3; D is ambiguous. Trimming cost V 8 bases and J 3 bases, with 18 bases left between them. The CDR3 sequence is 15 residues long. This CDR3 is CASGHGVRFTDTQYF. The CDR3 DNA follows: TGTGCCAGCGGGCACGGCGTGAGATTTACAGATACGCAGTATTTT.

The chain joins TRBV12-3 or TRBV12-4 to TRBJ2-1; D gene ambiguous. The CDR3 length is 14 residues. V lost 4 bases, J lost 8 bases, and 15 bases lay in between. The CDR3 DNA follows: TGTGCCAGCAGTTCCCGGCCAACTGGGGATGAGCAGTTCTTC. This sequence encodes CASSSRPTGDEQFF.

This clonotype is a singleton in its sample. The chain joins TRBV25-1 to TRBJ2-1, with 7 bases identical to TRBD2. V shed 7 bases, J shed 8 bases, and the junction held 2 bases outside the gene matches. The germline CDR1 and CDR2 sequences are MGHDK and SYGVNS. The CDR3 has 11 amino acids. The chain's CDR3 is CASKGGHEQFF. The CDR3 region has the DNA TGTGCCAGCAAGGGAGGGCATGAGCAGTTCTTC.

This chain uses TRBV5-6 with TRBJ1-6; TRBD1 is a possible D gene (5 bases). The V end was cut by 4 bases, the J end by 9 bases, with 11 bases between. Germline-derived CDR1 and CDR2 are SGHDT and YYEEEE. The CDR3 totals 13 residues. CDR3 in DNA: TGTGCCAGCAGCCCTGGGACTGGTTCACCCCTCCACTTT. It is translated as CASSPGTGSPLHF. The full variable domain, completed using reference TRBV5-6 and TRBJ1-6, is DAGVTQSPTHLIKTRGQQVTLRCSPKSGHDTVSWYQQALGQGPQFIFQYYEEEERQRGNFPDRFSGHQFPNYSSELNVNALLLGDSALYLCASSPGTGSPLHFGNGTRLTVT.

This sequence joins TRBV3-1 and TRBJ2-5; the match to TRBD2 covers 14 bases. Trimming took 4 bases from V and 0 from J; bases not matched to a gene: 7. Germline lookup yields CDR1 LGHDT and CDR2 YNNKEL (reference sequence). The CDR3 covers 18 residues. The CDR3 loop reads CASSPRTSGGLYQETQYF. CDR3 in DNA: TGTGCCAGCAGCCCTCGGACTAGCGGGGGGTTGTACCAAGAGACCCAGTACTTC.

This rearrangement joins TRBV7-9 to TRBJ2-5; D not resolved. The CDR3 has 14 amino acids. V lost 2 bases and J 0 bases, leaving 7 bases between the germline ends. The germline CDR1 and CDR2 sequences are SEHNR and FQNEAQ (reference sequence). CDR3 nucleotides: TGTGCCAGCAGCTTACCGACCGACCAAGAGACCCAGTACTTC. Amino acids: CASSLPTDQETQYF.

The chain combines TRBV9 with TRBJ2-4; no clear D gene. Germline-derived CDR1 and CDR2 are SGDLS and YYNGEE. The CDR3 has 13 residues. V was shortened by 0 bases and J by 6 bases, with 7 bases between the two germline ends. DNA for the CDR3: TGTGCCAGCAGCGTAGGGGGTGGAAACATTCAGTACTTC. Its protein is CASSVGGGNIQYF.

The V call is TRBV9, the J call TRBJ1-2; no clear D. The CDR3 loop spans 13 amino acids. In germline, CDR1 is SGDLS, CDR2 YYNGEE. V lost 2 bases to trimming and J lost 7 bases, with 12 bases between them. The CDR3 is CASSVGREPGYTF. The DNA for the CDR3 is TGTGCCAGCAGCGTCGGACGGGAACCTGGCTACACCTTC.

J is TRBJ1-6 and V is TRBV9; tentatively, D is TRBD1 (5 bases). This CDR3 spans 14 amino acids. The germline V and J ends were trimmed by 4 bases and 6 bases, with 11 bases remaining between them. The germline gives CDR1 SGDLS, CDR2 YYNGEE. The CDR3 protein is CASSMGGSNSPLHF. The CDR3 coding sequence is TGTGCCAGCAGCATGGGGGGAAGTAATTCACCCCTCCACTTT.

The chain couples TRBV3-1 to TRBJ1-4; D remains ambiguous. Trimming took 0 bases from V and 8 from J, leaving 13 bases between them. The germline CDR1 and CDR2 sequences are LGHDT and YNNKEL (reference sequence). This CDR3 is 15 amino acids long. This chain's CDR3 is CASSQDPSDGEKLFF. The CDR3 DNA is TGTGCCAGCAGCCAAGACCCCTCTGACGGGGAAAAACTGTTTTTT. The full variable domain, its missing parts supplied by reference TRBV3-1 and TRBJ1-4, is DTAVSQTPKYLVTQMGNDKSIKCEQNLGHDTMYWYKQDSKKFLKIMFSYNNKELIINETVPNRFSPKSPDKAHLNLHINSLELGDSAVYFCASSQDPSDGEKLFFGSGTQLSVL.

The V gene is TRBV7-9, the J gene TRBJ2-7; D is uncertain. Per germline, CDR1 SEHNR and CDR2 FQNEAQ (reference sequence). V was pared by 5 bases and J by 2 bases, with 7 bases between. This CDR3 is 12 amino acids long. This CDR3 is CASSRDTYEQYF. The CDR3 DNA follows: TGTGCCAGCAGCCGTGACACCTACGAGCAGTACTTC.

The rearrangement uses TRBV27 and TRBJ2-3; 11 nucleotides agree with TRBD2. Trimming cost V 7 bases and J 2 bases; bases outside gene matches: 5. This CDR3 has 15 amino acids. Germline loops: CDR1 MNHEY, CDR2 SMNVEV (reference sequence). The CDR3 protein is CASTEGLADTDTQYF. The CDR3, as DNA: TGTGCCAGCACCGAGGGACTAGCGGACACAGATACGCAGTATTTT.

V gene TRBV4-3 combines with J gene TRBJ2-2, with TRBD2 matching over 7 bases. Per germline, CDR1 LGHNA and CDR2 YSLEER. The J segment lost 5 bases and the V segment lost 5 bases, leaving 8 bases of the junction unmatched. This CDR3 is 15 amino acids long. The CDR3 nucleotides are TGCGCCAGCAGCGTCGGACTAGTTGTAACCGGGGAGCTGTTTTTT. This translates into CASSVGLVVTGELFF.

The rearrangement links TRBV25-1 to TRBJ2-3, with D tentatively TRBD2 (5 bases). Trimming shortened V by 3 bases and J by 11 bases, and 12 bases separated the two germline ends. This CDR3 has 12 amino acids. Looked up from germline, CDR1 is MGHDK and CDR2 is SYGVNS. In DNA, the CDR3 is TGTGCCAGCAGTGATGGAGGAGCCAGGCAGTATTTT. Protein product: CASSDGGARQYF.

This chain uses TRBV7-9 with TRBJ2-1; D perhaps matches TRBD1 (6 bases). The CDR3 has 14 residues. Trimming cost V 5 bases and J 5 bases, with 13 bases left between them. Per the germline V gene, CDR1 is SEHNR and CDR2 is FQNEAQ (reference sequence). As DNA, the CDR3 is TGTGCCAGCAGCATCATGACAGGCGACAATGAGCAGTTCTTC. This translates into CASSIMTGDNEQFF.